The 20 T cell receptor beta chains reported below all come from one sample, sequenced in a study of beta chain features in type 1 diabetes. Sequenced material consisted of expressed TCRB transcripts (all of the isolated RNA was reverse transcribed). The table came from immunoSEQ multiplex PCR; TCRdb's copy has only in-frame clones and leaves some out. The sample shows about 620,000 clones, around 16% of them seen only once. What was sequenced was naive CD4+ T cells from blood. All receptors come from a man aged 18 to 30 in good health.

This clone was counted between two and nine times. The rearrangement uses TRBV19 and TRBJ2-1; possibly TRBD2 for D (6 bases). Trimming cost V 6 bases and J 0 bases, with 18 bases left between them. Germline values: CDR1 LNHDA, CDR2 SQIVND (reference sequence). This CDR3 comprises 17 residues. The CDR3 here is CASSDLAGLSSYNEQFF. The DNA of the CDR3 is TGTGCCAGTAGCGACCTTGCGGGACTTAGCTCCTACAATGAGCAGTTCTTC.

This clone was found a few times. This chain connects TRBV7-2 to TRBJ2-3, with TRBD2 as a possible D gene (6 bases). Germline V CDR1 and CDR2: SGHTA, FQGNSA. The CDR3 extends over 15 amino acids. The V end was cut by 3 bases, the J end by 6 bases, with 16 bases between. The CDR3 region has the DNA TGTGCCAGCAGCTTCAAGCTATCAGGGAGGGATACGCAGTATTTT. This translates into CASSFKLSGRDTQYF.

The CDR3 spells CASSQGQRASGQETQYF. As DNA, the CDR3 is TGCGCCAGCAGTCAAGGGCAACGGGCTAGCGGGCAAGAGACCCAGTACTTC. V and J are TRBV23-1 and TRBJ2-5; 8 bases map to TRBD2. TRBV23-1 is an open reading frame, and its role is uncertain. Trimming at V came to 2 bases and at J to 2 bases, leaving 10 bases not matched to a gene. This CDR3 spans 17 amino acids.

V is TRBV10-3 and J is TRBJ2-2, with 8 bases matching TRBD1. The CDR3 contains 14 residues. The germline gives CDR1 ENHRY, CDR2 SYGVKD. V trimming: 10 bases; J trimming: 5 bases; junction bases outside the gene matches: 9. This CDR3 is CASLTGALTGELFF. DNA for the CDR3: TGTGCCAGCTTGACAGGGGCCCTGACCGGGGAGCTGTTTTTT.

This clone was seen only a few times. The chain is built from TRBV11-2 and TRBJ2-6; 10 bases align to TRBD1. The CDR3 is made up of 20 amino acids. With V trimmed by 0 bases and J by 3 bases, 11 bases remained unmatched. In germline, CDR1 is SGHAT, CDR2 FQNNGV. The CDR3 spells CASSLDRFGTGVRGANVLTF. The CDR3, as DNA: TGTGCCAGCAGCTTAGATCGGTTTGGGACAGGGGTACGTGGGGCCAACGTCCTGACTTTC.

The CDR3 sequence: CASMRDNTDTQYF. The CDR3 bases are TGTGCCAGCATGCGGGACAACACAGATACGCAGTATTTT. J is TRBJ2-3 and V is TRBV28; D is perhaps TRBD1 or TRBD2 (6 bases each). V dropped 7 bases and J dropped 2 bases, with 10 bases sitting between them. Germline V CDR1 and CDR2: MDHEN, SYDVKM. CDR3 length: 13 amino acids.

This clone turned up a few times. The chain joins TRBV5-1 to TRBJ2-1; TRBD1 matches at 7 bases. Germline CDR1 reads SGHRS; CDR2 reads YFSETQ. CDR3 length: 14 amino acids. The ends lost 6 bases at V and 3 bases at J; junction bases unmatched: 6. Here the CDR3 reads CASTEGAVYNEQFF. The CDR3 DNA follows: TGCGCCAGCACCGAGGGGGCAGTCTACAATGAGCAGTTCTTC.

CDR3 region: CASSKQGRGTGDTQYF. The CDR3 DNA is TGCGCCAGCAGCAAACAGGGGCGAGGCACTGGAGATACGCAGTATTTT. The chain links TRBV5-1 to TRBJ2-3; TRBD1 agrees at 7 bases. J was trimmed by 5 bases and V by 4 bases; bases with no gene match: 13. This CDR3 spans 16 amino acids. Germline CDR1 and CDR2: SGHRS and YFSETQ.

The V and J genes are TRBV27 and TRBJ1-1, with D possibly TRBD1 on 6 matching bases. Germline V gene data show CDR1 as MNHEY and CDR2 as SMNVEV (reference sequence). Trimming removed 6 bases from V and 1 base from J, with 21 bases in between. There are 17 residues in the CDR3. CDR3 bases: TGTGCCAGCAGCCGAGGGGGAACCACTCGGGCGAACACTGAAGCTTTCTTT. Protein sequence: CASSRGGTTRANTEAFF.

This clone was detected a few times. The chain links TRBV28 to TRBJ2-7, with a weak D call TRBD2 (6 bases). There are 14 residues in the CDR3. CDR1 MDHEN and CDR2 SYDVKM come from the germline V gene. V was shortened by 6 bases and J by 0 bases, with 12 bases between the two germline ends. The CDR3 is CASRGLGSSYEQYF. The CDR3 coding sequence is TGTGCCAGCAGGGGGCTCGGGAGCTCCTACGAGCAGTACTTC.

V and J are TRBV2 and TRBJ1-1; the match to TRBD1 covers 8 bases. V was pared by 6 bases and J by 0 bases, with 6 bases of the junction left unmatched. This CDR3 comprises 15 residues. Per germline, CDR1 SNHLY and CDR2 FYNNEI. The CDR3 DNA sequence: TGTGCCAGCAGGCGACAGGGGACTTTGAACACTGAAGCTTTCTTT. This encodes CASRRQGTLNTEAFF.

There are a few counts of this clone. The chain links TRBV30 to TRBJ1-4; D is unresolved. CDR1 is GTSNPN and CDR2 is SVGIG in the germline V gene (reference sequence). The CDR3 sequence is 13 residues long. The germline V and J ends were trimmed by 2 bases and 8 bases, with 12 bases remaining between them. The CDR3 DNA sequence: TGTGCCTGGAGTATCGGGATTCGAGAAAAACTGTTTTTT. Its translation is CAWSIGIREKLFF.

This clone was recorded a few times. V usage is TRBV6-5 and J usage is TRBJ1-1; D might be TRBD1 (5 bases). Germline loops: CDR1 MNHEY, CDR2 SVGAGI. CDR3 length: 15 residues. V dropped 0 bases and J dropped 4 bases, with 12 bases sitting between them. CDR3 DNA: TGTGCCAGCAGTTACTCTCCGGGGGTCGGCACTGAAGCTTTCTTT. Its translation: CASSYSPGVGTEAFF.

The rearrangement links TRBV7-9 to TRBJ1-2, with 7 positions matching TRBD1. The trim removed 5 bases at V and 4 bases at J, leaving 10 bases unmatched. This CDR3 comprises 15 residues. Germline V CDR1 and CDR2: SEHNR, FQNEAQ (reference sequence). CDR3 bases: TGTGCCAGCAGCCCTGGACAGGCTCACGGCTATGGCTACACCTTC. Encoded protein: CASSPGQAHGYGYTF.

The rearrangement uses TRBV7-8 and TRBJ1-5, with D possibly matching TRBD1 (5 bases). Per germline, CDR1 SGHVS and CDR2 FQNEAQ. Trimming left V 4 bases short and J 0 bases short, with 13 bases between. The CDR3 extends over 16 amino acids. CDR3 nucleotide sequence: TGTGCCAGCAGCTCGCGGGTGACAGATAGCAATCAGCCCCAGCATTTT. Translated: CASSSRVTDSNQPQHF. The full variable domain, rest sourced from reference TRBV7-8 and TRBJ1-5, is GAGVSQSPRYKVAKRGQDVALRCDPISGHVSLFWYQQALGQGPEFLTYFQNEAQLDKSGLPSDRFFAERPEGSVSTLKIQRTQQEDSAVYLCASSSRVTDSNQPQHFGDGTRLSIL.

This clone was seen only once. The junction differs from germline at one of its ends, possibly a read error. The J gene is TRBJ1-2, the V gene TRBV19; tentative D call: TRBD1 (6 bases). This CDR3 contains 14 residues. Germline V gene sequence: CDR1 LNHDA, CDR2 SQIVND (reference sequence). The CDR3 DNA reads as TGTGCCAGTATCGCAACAGGGCGTCTTCTAAGGACGGCCTTC. Amino acids: CASIATGRLLRTAF.

This chain joins TRBV7-2 and TRBJ2-7; TRBD2 aligns across 11 bases. Germline V gene data show CDR1 as SGHTA and CDR2 as FQGNSA. The CDR3 has 16 residues. V dropped 1 base and J dropped 2; count of bases not matched to a gene: 4. The CDR3 DNA sequence: TGTGCCAGCAGCTTAGGGGTACTAGCGGGAGCCTACGAGCAGTACTTC. Its protein product is CASSLGVLAGAYEQYF.

The J gene is TRBJ2-3, the V gene TRBV18; D is possibly TRBD1 (6 bases). This CDR3 region has 13 residues. With 6 bases removed from V and 1 base from J, the gap between germline ends came to 8 bases. Germline CDR1 is KGHSH and CDR2 is LQKENI. CDR3 sequence: CASSWTGTDTQYF. DNA of the CDR3: TGTGCCAGCTCTTGGACAGGCACAGATACGCAGTATTTT.

Only a few counts were recorded for this clone. The chain joins TRBV28 to TRBJ2-7; 8 nucleotides match TRBD2. Germline V lookup: CDR1 MDHEN, CDR2 SYDVKM. The J segment lost 2 bases and the V segment lost 2 bases, leaving 5 bases of the junction unmatched. The CDR3 totals 15 residues. The CDR3 DNA follows: TGTGCCAGCAGTTTACCCCGGGAGGGCCCCTACGAGCAGTACTTC. Translating it yields CASSLPREGPYEQYF.

The gene calls are TRBV6-5 and TRBJ2-2; D is perhaps TRBD2 (6 bases). The germline V gene has CDR1 MNHEY and CDR2 SVGAGI. V lost 8 bases and J 9 bases, leaving 19 bases between the germline ends. CDR3 length: 14 residues. The CDR3 spells CASRRARGVRELFF. CDR3 in DNA: TGTGCCAGCCGCAGGGCCCGCGGGGTGCGGGAGCTGTTTTTT.